This is a list of T cell receptor beta chains from one sample in a study of tumour-infiltrating T cells in Burkitt lymphoma. This table comes from immunoSEQ multiplex PCR, and its TCRdb copy is limited to in-frame clones, with some not included. The repertoire holds around 46,000 clones, less than 40% seen once, with 2.9% in the top ten. Sample: tumor tissue. The receptors were sampled from a human donor with Burkitt lymphoma. Each CDR3 is given with its conserved first and last residue. The D gene is left open where the match is weak. Clone size is not always given. Where it is, it says once, few, many or a class for expanded clones.

clone_size: .; j_call: TRBJ1-1; v_call: TRBV19; d_call: .; cdr3_aa: CASSAAQSAFF; cdr3_nt: TGTGCCAGTAGTGCTGCTCAATCGGCTTTCTTT
clone_size: .; j_call: TRBJ1-5; v_call: TRBV5-1; d_call: .; cdr3_aa: CASSVSGYSNQPQHF; cdr3_nt: TGCGCCAGCAGCGTCTCAGGGTATAGCAATCAGCCCCAGCATTTT
clone_size: .; j_call: TRBJ1-4; v_call: TRBV4-2; d_call: .; cdr3_aa: CASSQEVGPGDEKLFF; cdr3_nt: TGTGCCAGCAGCCAAGAAGTCGGGCCGGGGGATGAAAAACTGTTTTTT
clone_size: few; j_call: TRBJ2-5; v_call: TRBV5-1; d_call: .; cdr3_aa: CASSRQQLQETQYF; cdr3_nt: TGCGCCAGCAGCCGTCAGCAACTCCAAGAGACCCAGTACTTC
clone_size: few; j_call: TRBJ2-5; v_call: TRBV11-2; d_call: .; cdr3_aa: CASSLAGVMETQYF; cdr3_nt: TGTGCCAGCAGCTTAGCAGGGGTTATGGAGACCCAGTACTTC
clone_size: .; j_call: TRBJ1-1; v_call: TRBV19; d_call: .; cdr3_aa: CASSPRRGTEAFF; cdr3_nt: TGTGCCAGTAGTCCTCGGCGAGGGACTGAAGCTTTCTTT
clone_size: few; j_call: TRBJ2-3; v_call: TRBV29-1; d_call: TRBD2; cdr3_aa: CSVVTSGGPSDTQYF; cdr3_nt: TGCAGCGTTGTGACTAGCGGGGGGCCGTCGGATACGCAGTATTTT
clone_size: few; j_call: TRBJ2-7; v_call: TRBV5-1; d_call: TRBD1; cdr3_aa: CASSLSRTGYEQYF; cdr3_nt: TGCGCCAGCAGCCTATCCCGGACAGGGTACGAGCAGTACTTC
clone_size: .; j_call: TRBJ1-6; v_call: TRBV7-2; d_call: .; cdr3_aa: CASSTGGGSPLHF; cdr3_nt: TGTGCCAGCAGCACCGGGGGGGGTTCACCCCTCCACTTT
clone_size: .; j_call: TRBJ2-5; v_call: TRBV10-3; d_call: TRBD1; cdr3_aa: CAISGGTGGWETQYF; cdr3_nt: TGTGCCATCAGTGGGGGGACAGGGGGCTGGGAGACCCAGTACTTC
clone_size: .; j_call: TRBJ1-5; v_call: TRBV5-8; d_call: TRBD1; cdr3_aa: CASSLTGASNQPQHF; cdr3_nt: TGTGCCAGCAGCCTGACAGGGGCTAGCAATCAGCCCCAGCATTTT
clone_size: .; j_call: TRBJ2-1; v_call: TRBV7-2; d_call: .; cdr3_aa: CASSRPGLNNEQFF; cdr3_nt: TGTGCCAGCAGCCGGCCGGGACTCAACAATGAGCAGTTCTTC
clone_size: .; j_call: TRBJ1-4; v_call: TRBV7-9; d_call: .; cdr3_aa: CASSLGPTEKLFF; cdr3_nt: TGTGCCAGCAGCTTAGGTCCAACAGAGAAACTGTTTTTT
clone_size: .; j_call: TRBJ2-2; v_call: TRBV29-1; d_call: TRBD2; cdr3_aa: CSVEVAGNTGELFF; cdr3_nt: TGCAGCGTTGAAGTAGCGGGGAACACCGGGGAGCTGTTTTTT
clone_size: .; j_call: TRBJ1-4; v_call: TRBV7-6; d_call: .; cdr3_aa: CASSPDGGPTNEKLFF; cdr3_nt: TGTGCCAGCAGCCCGGACGGTGGTCCAACTAATGAAAAACTGTTTTTT
clone_size: .; j_call: TRBJ2-1; v_call: TRBV28; d_call: TRBD1; cdr3_aa: CASTQDRGLLYNEQFF; cdr3_nt: TGTGCCAGCACCCAGGACAGGGGGCTTCTCTACAATGAGCAGTTCTTC
clone_size: few; j_call: TRBJ2-2; v_call: TRBV27; d_call: .; cdr3_aa: CASSSANTGELFF; cdr3_nt: TGTGCCAGCAGTTCGGCGAACACCGGGGAGCTGTTTTTT